The present entry profiles one TCR beta chain with its context. Its antigen is not known. This entry comes from a study of cytomegalovirus exposure and HLA in healthy donors. General study results and limits: About 87% or about 30% of the time was how often most TCR beta V segments were productive, according to an earlier analysis. Associated with HLA alleles at 0.05 false discovery rate in a later analysis were about 17,000 TCR beta sequences.

Use of 60 Vbeta and 13 Jbeta primers characterized the PCR. Data came from immunoSEQ multiplex PCR; TCRdb stores just in-frame clones and leaves some out. The table lists some 97,000 clones, roughly 77% of them singletons. Germline CDR1 is LNHNV and CDR2 is YYDKDF (reference sequence). This CDR3 contains 16 residues. The J segment lost 7 bases and the V segment lost 4 bases, leaving 5 bases of the junction unmatched. This TCR was sampled from a woman between 45 and 65 years old in good health and CMV-seropositive. Sample: PBMCs. The chain uses TRBV15 and TRBJ2-1; 15 bases map to TRBD2. In nucleotides, the CDR3 is TGTGCCACCAGCATTGTCGGGACTAGCGGGGGGAATGAGCAGTTCTTC. This gives the protein CATSIVGTSGGNEQFF.